The present T cell receptor beta chain was sequenced within a study of cytomegalovirus exposure and HLA in healthy donors. PCR primers comprised 60 Vbeta and 13 Jbeta primers. Clones were read by immunoSEQ multiplex PCR, and TCRdb kept only the in-frame ones, dropping some. The sample has 130,000 to 150,000 clones, roughly two thirds seen once. The V end was cut by 1 base, the J end by 3 bases, with 9 bases between. The CDR3 runs 14 residues. The germline V gene encodes CDR1 LGHNA and CDR2 YNFKEQ. The sample comprised PBMCs. The clonotype was recovered from a human donor in good health. The genes are TRBV4-2 and TRBJ1-2, with D tentatively TRBD1 (6 bases). The CDR3 coding sequence is TGTGCCAGCAGCCAAGGCGGGGGCCACTATGGCTACACCTTC. Amino acid sequence: CASSQGGGHYGYTF.